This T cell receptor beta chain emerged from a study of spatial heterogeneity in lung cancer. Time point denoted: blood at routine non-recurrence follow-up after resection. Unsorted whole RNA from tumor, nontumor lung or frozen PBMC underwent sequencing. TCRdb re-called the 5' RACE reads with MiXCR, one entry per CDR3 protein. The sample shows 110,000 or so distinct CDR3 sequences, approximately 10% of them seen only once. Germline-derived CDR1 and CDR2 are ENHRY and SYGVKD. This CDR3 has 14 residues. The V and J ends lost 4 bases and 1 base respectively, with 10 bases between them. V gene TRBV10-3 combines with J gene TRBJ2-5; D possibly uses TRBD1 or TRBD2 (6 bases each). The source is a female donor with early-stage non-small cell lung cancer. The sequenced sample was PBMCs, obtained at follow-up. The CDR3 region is CAISVGGLQETQYF. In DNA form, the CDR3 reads TGTGCCATCAGTGTAGGGGGGCTCCAAGAGACCCAGTACTTC.